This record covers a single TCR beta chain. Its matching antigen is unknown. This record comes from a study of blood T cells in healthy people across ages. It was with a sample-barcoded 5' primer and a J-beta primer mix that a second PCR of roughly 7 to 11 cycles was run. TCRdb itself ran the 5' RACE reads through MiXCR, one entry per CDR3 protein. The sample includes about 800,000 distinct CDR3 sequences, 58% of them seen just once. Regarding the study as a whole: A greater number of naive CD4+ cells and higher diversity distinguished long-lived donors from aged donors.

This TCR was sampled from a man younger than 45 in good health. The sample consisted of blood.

For the CDR3, the DNA is TGTGCCAGCAGTTTCGGGAGCGGGAGGGCCTCCTACAATGAGCAGTACTTC. Translated, it gives CASSFGSGRASYNEQYF. The gene calls are TRBV12-3 or TRBV12-4 and TRBJ2-7, with 10 positions matching TRBD2. The CDR3 spans 17 residues. V shed 3 bases, J shed 7 bases, and the junction held 15 bases outside the gene matches.